This T cell receptor beta chain was found in a study of shared clonotypes between healthy human individuals. Clones were sequenced by immunoSEQ multiplex PCR, and TCRdb holds only the in-frame ones, with some missing. The data show 2,100,000 or so clones, approximately 94% seen once. The CDR3 is made up of 15 amino acids. Trimming took 0 bases from V and 1 from J; bases not matched to a gene: 4. Looked up from germline, CDR1 is SGHRS and CDR2 is YFSETQ. This sequence was found in a man younger than 30 in good health. The rearrangement links TRBV5-1 to TRBJ2-7; 7 bases match TRBD1. The sample taken for sequencing was naive CD4+ T cells sorted from blood. Subset of the sample: CD45RA+ positively selected. CDR3 DNA sequence: TGCGCCAGCAGCTTGGTACCGGGACAGTCCTACGAGCAGTACTTC. This encodes CASSLVPGQSYEQYF.